This paragraph reports one TCR beta chain. This clone was seen a handful of times. Its antigen remains unidentified. Base quality data are lacking; no much larger clone is found one base away. Per the publication, the time point label means: baseline before first vaccination. The vaccinee samples were drawn from two UK trials, COV001 and COV002, one of which was a single-blind randomized controlled phase 2/3 trial testing AZD1222 (ChAdOx1 nCoV-19) in healthy adults. For TCRbeta chain sequencing, PBMC samples from trial participants were taken at day 0 and at day 28 after the second dose. The CDR3 regions of human TCRbeta chains were analyzed by immunosequencing. From the authors' description of their analysis: TCRs in the repertoires were compared against a reference library of SARS-CoV-2-specific TCRs that had been generated with the MIRA antigen-specificity platform. Breadth meant the fraction of unique TCRs that were SARS-CoV-2-associated, whereas depth meant the fraction of total T cells that were SARS-CoV-2-associated. Using the MIRA data, every spike-specific TCR was mapped to the spike region that the TCR reacted to and assigned to either a CD4 or a CD8 class. Log10-transformed breadth and depth values were compared by one-way ANOVA with Sidak's multiple comparisons tests. Held by TCRdb, this immuneACCESS table contains in-frame sequences only and omits some clones. Under half of the omission traces to an unresolved V gene where checked; the cause of the rest is unknown. V and J calls and clone size are as listed in that table; D and trimming were resolved from the DNA. This sample lists under 200,000 clones; around nine tenths were detected once. Less than 6.5% of the sample goes to the ten largest clones.

The entry originates in a study of T cell responses to AZD1222 COVID-19 vaccine (dated by TCRdb to about 2021). For context, the study as a whole: AZD1222 recipients with second doses at about 4 weeks or about 12 weeks were pooled, because spike-specific TCR depth and breadth did not differ between schedules. A total of 230 or so trial participants underwent TCR sequencing, of whom 200 to 220 received two doses of AZD1222 and some 25 received two doses of the MenACWY control vaccine. Trial participants were enrolled by age into 18-55, 56-69 and 70-plus year subgroups, with roughly 160, 29 and 62 TCR-sequenced participants respectively. Overall results and qualifications from the work: The 56-69-year group was small, and its depth increase did not reach significance, likely because of low power. CD4 TCRs associated with the vaccine covered the entire spike protein, and the dominant responses were in regions 160-218 and 743-854. Participants were mostly white British and included more females than males, and it was suggested by the authors that clonal diversity may have been underestimated. Conclusions about previously exposed vaccinees were limited because only a handful of AZD1222 recipients were SARS-CoV-2 seropositive at baseline. Nearly half of unique spike-specific TCRs reportedly recognized epitopes outside regions mutated in the B.1.351 and B.1.1.7 variants. A significant rise in spike-specific TCR breadth and depth was observed after two AZD1222 doses relative to day 0 and relative to MenACWY recipients. No day 14 peak-response samples were available, so repertoires were characterized only after the peak T cell response.

CDR1 and CDR2 (MDHEN, SYDVKM) derive from the germline V gene. V is reduced by 6 bases and J by 4 bases, leaving a spacing of 16 bases between them. Taken from cysteine to phenylalanine, the CDR3 has 15 residues. Only the CDR3 DNA stays, 45 bases, in frame from base 1. The material sequenced was peripheral blood, taken on day 0 of AZD1222 vaccination. The receptor chain draws on TRBV28 and TRBJ1-5; TRBD1 is a possible D gene, resting on 6 matching bases. The clonotype comes from an adult in good health. The DNA sequence is as follows: TGTGCCAGCAGGAACCCCGGGGGGCTGAATCAGCCCCAGCATTTT. Its translation is CASRNPGGLNQPQHF.